Detailed here is one TCR beta chain. Its target is not known. Measured with immunoSEQ multiplex PCR; TCRdb has only the in-frame clones, and not every one. The sample comprises nearly 7,000 clones, 60% of which are singletons, and roughly a tenth rests with the top ten. The data derive from a study of PD-1 blockade in classical Hodgkin lymphoma. General study points: Complete responders had baseline diversity similar to newly diagnosed patients.

Specified time point: cycle 4 day 1 (C4D1), after 6 weeks of nivolumab. Every single patient, without exception, relapsed after autologous stem cell transplantation, and brentuximab vedotin exposure varied. After thawing, PBMCs were subjected to magnetic negative selection to isolate CD8+ T cells. Trimming took 5 bases from V and 5 from J; bases not matched to a gene: 7. Germline CDR1 reads MNHEY; CDR2 reads SMNVEV (reference sequence). This CDR3 contains 15 residues. The source was CD8+ T cells from blood, collected before the fourth cycle of nivolumab. The chain carries TRBV27 and TRBJ2-7; 12 bases match TRBD1. The clonotype comes from a human donor with classical Hodgkin lymphoma. DNA for the CDR3: TGTGCCAGCAGTCTGGGACAGGGGGCGCGGAACGAGCAGTACTTC. This encodes CASSLGQGARNEQYF.